This T cell receptor beta chain was obtained from a study of blood T cell repertoires in COVID-19. On the study more broadly: The origin of the acute and convalescent COVID-19 samples was the United States, Italy and Spain. PBMCs, B-cell-depleted T cells, or T cells were the source of the cDNA or gDNA that made up the material.

Generated by immunoSEQ multiplex PCR, the TCRdb table keeps only in-frame clones and is missing some. This table holds 300,000 to 350,000 clones, approximately 83% found once. The V gene's germline CDR1 is SGHRS and CDR2 YFSETQ. This CDR3 is 17 amino acids long. J was trimmed by 6 bases and V by 0 bases; bases with no gene match: 8. Membership in each cohort depended on participant-reported clinical history. The TCR comes from a woman aged 40 to 55 with acute COVID-19. The material sequenced was PBMCs or T cells enriched from blood (not recorded which). This chain uses TRBV5-1 with TRBJ2-3; 12 nucleotides align to TRBD2. CDR3 residues: CASSLAGLAGGPDTQYF. CDR3 in DNA: TGCGCCAGCAGCTTGGCCGGGCTAGCGGGAGGGCCGGATACGCAGTATTTT.